This T cell receptor (beta chain) was recorded in a study of identical twins. Findings and limits, study-wide: Excess twin sharing in beta out-of-frame sequences was weaker.

Healthy Caucasian donors formed the entire cohort. The germline gives CDR1 LNHNV, CDR2 YYDKDF (reference sequence). CDR3 size: 18 residues. V dropped 5 bases and J dropped 5; count of bases not matched to a gene: 11. Notes on this clonotype: The antigen remains undetermined.

MiXCR, run by TCRdb on the 5' RACE reads, gives a single entry per CDR3 protein. The repertoire holds just over 450,000 distinct CDR3 sequences, with 13% to 15% as singletons. This sample was also put to use in a study of yellow fever vaccine responses in identical twins. Per that study: Vaccine-induced T cell responses in twins were reportedly observed to appear partly convergent, partly personalized.

The clonotype originates from a woman aged 18-29 years in good health. Specimen: CD4+ T cells sorted from blood. The chain recombines TRBV15 with TRBJ2-2; 13 bases are shared with TRBD2. The CDR3 is CATSPRWTSGSKTGELFF. Here the CDR3 DNA reads TGTGCCACCAGCCCCAGGTGGACTAGCGGGAGCAAAACCGGGGAGCTGTTTTTT.